This T cell receptor (beta chain) was profiled in a study of OX40 agonist ivuxolimab in advanced cancers. Study-level information: Three patients responded partially, comprising one with hepatocellular carcinoma and two with cutaneous melanoma.

Comments on this clone: Its target is not known.

Overall study findings and caveats: Among the lowest peripheral clonal expansion occurred in 0.1-3.0 mg/kg partial responders.

Trimming left V 8 bases short and J 3 bases short, with 14 bases between. The CDR3 is made up of 14 amino acids. Per germline, CDR1 MDHEN and CDR2 SYDVKM. The repertoire was sequenced with immunoSEQ multiplex PCR; TCRdb's copy has only in-frame clones and lacks some. The data contain about 59,000 clones, about nine tenths of them singletons. The specimen was CD4+ or CD8+ T cells sorted from blood, collected in a trial of the OX40 agonist ivuxolimab. This chain joins TRBV28 and TRBJ2-1; D not resolved. The clonotype was recovered from an adult with an advanced solid tumor such as melanoma, head and neck, liver or kidney cancer. CDR3 amino acids: CASQAGVGYNEQFF. The CDR3 nucleotides are TGTGCCAGCCAGGCCGGTGTTGGCTACAATGAGCAGTTCTTC.